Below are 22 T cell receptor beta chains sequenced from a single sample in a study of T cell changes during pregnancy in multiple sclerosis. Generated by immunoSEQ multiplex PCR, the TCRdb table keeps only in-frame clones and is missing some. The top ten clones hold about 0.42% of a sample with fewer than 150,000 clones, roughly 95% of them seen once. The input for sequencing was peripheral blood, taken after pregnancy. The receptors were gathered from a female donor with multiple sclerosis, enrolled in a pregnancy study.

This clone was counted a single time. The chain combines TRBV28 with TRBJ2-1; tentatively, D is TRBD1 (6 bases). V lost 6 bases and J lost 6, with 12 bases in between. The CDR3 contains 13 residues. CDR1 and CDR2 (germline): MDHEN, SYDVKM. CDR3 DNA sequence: TGTGCCAGCAGACTCGGGACAATCAATGAGCAGTTCTTC. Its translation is CASRLGTINEQFF.

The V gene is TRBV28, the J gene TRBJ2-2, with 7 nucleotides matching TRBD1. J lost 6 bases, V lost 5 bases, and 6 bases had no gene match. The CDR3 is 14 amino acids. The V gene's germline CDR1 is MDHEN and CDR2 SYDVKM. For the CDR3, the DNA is TGTGCCAGCAGTCTAACAGGGGACGCCGGGGAGCTGTTTTTT. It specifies CASSLTGDAGELFF. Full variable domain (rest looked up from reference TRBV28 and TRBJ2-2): DVKVTQSSRYLVKRTGEKVFLECVQDMDHENMFWYRQDPGLGLRLIYFSYDVKMKEKGDIPEGYSVSREKKERFSLILESASTNQTSMYLCASSLTGDAGELFFGEGSRLTVL.

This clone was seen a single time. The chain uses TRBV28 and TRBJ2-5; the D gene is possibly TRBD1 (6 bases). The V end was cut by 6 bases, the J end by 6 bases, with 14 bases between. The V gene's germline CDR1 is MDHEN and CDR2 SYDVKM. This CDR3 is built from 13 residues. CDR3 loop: CASREQGVKTQYF. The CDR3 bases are TGTGCCAGCAGGGAACAGGGCGTGAAGACCCAGTACTTC.

CDR3 coding DNA: TGCGCCAGCAGCTTGGGAAATACCGGGACTAGCCTAGCCAAAAACATTCAGTACTTC. It codes for CASSLGNTGTSLAKNIQYF. V and J are TRBV5-1 and TRBJ2-4; 9 bases agree with TRBD2. CDR3 length equals 19 residues. Germline loops: CDR1 SGHRS, CDR2 YFSETQ. Unmatched junction bases numbered 10, after V lost 0 bases and J lost 0 bases.

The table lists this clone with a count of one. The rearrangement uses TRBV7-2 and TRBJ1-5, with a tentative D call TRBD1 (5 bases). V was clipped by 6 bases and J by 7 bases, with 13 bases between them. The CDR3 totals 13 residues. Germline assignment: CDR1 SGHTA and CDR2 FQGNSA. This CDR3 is CASSRLGGQPQHF. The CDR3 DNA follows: TGTGCCAGCAGTAGGTTGGGGGGACAGCCCCAGCATTTT.

For the CDR3, the DNA is TGTGCCAGCAGTATCCCCCGCGGGACGCGGGAGACCCAGTACTTC. This translates into CASSIPRGTRETQYF. The chain has TRBV25-1 and TRBJ2-5; possible D gene TRBD2, 6 bases. CDR1 is MGHDK, CDR2 SYGVNS, per germline. The V end lost 5 bases, the J end lost 5 bases, and 18 bases lay between the germline ends. The CDR3 covers 15 residues.

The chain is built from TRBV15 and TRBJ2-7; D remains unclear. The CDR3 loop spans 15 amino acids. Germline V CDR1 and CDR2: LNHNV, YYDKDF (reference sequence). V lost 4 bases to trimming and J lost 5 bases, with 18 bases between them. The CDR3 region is CATSISDQPSDEQYF. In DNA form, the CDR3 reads TGTGCCACCAGCATCTCTGACCAGCCGAGCGACGAGCAGTACTTC.

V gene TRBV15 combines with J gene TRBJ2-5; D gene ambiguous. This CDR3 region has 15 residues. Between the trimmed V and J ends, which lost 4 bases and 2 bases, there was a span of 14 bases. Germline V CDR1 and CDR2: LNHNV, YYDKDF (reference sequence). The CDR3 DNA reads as TGTGCCACCAGCACCTTCTCGGGTTCACAAGAGACCCAGTACTTC. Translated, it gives CATSTFSGSQETQYF.

The CDR3 region is CASSSPWEPTYEQYF. In DNA form, the CDR3 reads TGTGCCAGCAGCTCACCCTGGGAGCCAACCTACGAGCAGTACTTC. V and J are TRBV7-8 and TRBJ2-7; D might be TRBD2 (5 bases). There are 15 residues in the CDR3. V lost 4 bases and J lost 2, with 15 bases in between. CDR1 and CDR2 from the germline V gene are SGHVS and FQNEAQ.

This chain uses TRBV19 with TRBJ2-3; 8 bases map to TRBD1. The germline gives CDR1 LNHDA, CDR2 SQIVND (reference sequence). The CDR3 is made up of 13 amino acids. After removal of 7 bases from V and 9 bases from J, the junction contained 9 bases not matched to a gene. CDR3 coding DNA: TGTGCCAGTAATAACAGGGGGATGGACACGCAGTATTTT. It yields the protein CASNNRGMDTQYF.

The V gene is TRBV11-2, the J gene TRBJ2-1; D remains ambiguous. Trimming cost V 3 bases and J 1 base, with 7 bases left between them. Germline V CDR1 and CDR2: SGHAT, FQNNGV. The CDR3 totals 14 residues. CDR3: CASSLPSSYNEQFF. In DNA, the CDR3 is TGTGCCAGCAGCTTGCCCAGTTCCTACAATGAGCAGTTCTTC.

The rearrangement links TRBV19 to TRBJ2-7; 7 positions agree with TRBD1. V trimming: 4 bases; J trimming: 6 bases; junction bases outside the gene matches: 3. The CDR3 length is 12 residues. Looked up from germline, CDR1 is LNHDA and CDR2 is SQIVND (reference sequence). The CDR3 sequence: CASSRTGSEQYF. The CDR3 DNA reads TGTGCCAGTAGTAGGACAGGTTCCGAGCAGTACTTC.

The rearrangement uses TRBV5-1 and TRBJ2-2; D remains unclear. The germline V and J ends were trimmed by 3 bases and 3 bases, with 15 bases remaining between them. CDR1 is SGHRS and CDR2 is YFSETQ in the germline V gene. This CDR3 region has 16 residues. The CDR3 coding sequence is TGCGCCAGCAGCTACCCCCCTAGGAGAGACACCGGGGAGCTGTTTTTT. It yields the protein CASSYPPRRDTGELFF.

The CDR3 loop is CASSPVAGTGTYEQYF. CDR3 nucleotides: TGTGCCAGCAGCCCAGTTGCCGGGACAGGGACCTACGAGCAGTACTTC. This chain connects TRBV5-6 to TRBJ2-7; 9 bases match TRBD1. The germline CDR1 and CDR2 sequences are SGHDT and YYEEEE. With 4 bases clipped from V and 2 bases from J, the junction kept 10 bases outside the gene matches. The CDR3 loop spans 16 amino acids.

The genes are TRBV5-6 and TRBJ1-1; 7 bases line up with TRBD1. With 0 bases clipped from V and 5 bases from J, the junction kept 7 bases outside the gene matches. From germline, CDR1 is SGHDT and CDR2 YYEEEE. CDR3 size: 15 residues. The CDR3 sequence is CASSLGQGSWTEAFF. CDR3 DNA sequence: TGTGCCAGCAGCTTGGGACAGGGATCATGGACTGAAGCTTTCTTT.

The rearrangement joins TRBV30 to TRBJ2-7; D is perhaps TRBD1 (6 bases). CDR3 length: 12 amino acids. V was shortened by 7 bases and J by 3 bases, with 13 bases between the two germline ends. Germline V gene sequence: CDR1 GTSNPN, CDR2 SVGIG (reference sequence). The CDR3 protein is CASTGAFYEQYF. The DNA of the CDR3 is TGTGCCTCGACAGGAGCCTTCTACGAGCAGTACTTC.

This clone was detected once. Written as DNA, the CDR3 is TGTGCCACCAAGCTCCTGGGACAGGGATTTGAGACCCAGTACTTC. This translates into CATKLLGQGFETQYF. J is TRBJ2-5 and V is TRBV15; 9 positions agree with TRBD1. The V gene's germline CDR1 is LNHNV and CDR2 YYDKDF (reference sequence). The CDR3 is made up of 15 amino acids. Germline trimming cut 7 bases from V and 5 bases from J; bases unmatched to any gene: 11. Full variable domain (outside the CDR3, taken from reference TRBV15 and TRBJ2-5): DAMVIQNPRYQVTQFGKPVTLSCSQTLNHNVMYWYQQKSSQAPKLLFHYYDKDFNNEADTPDNFQSRRPNTSFCFLDIRSPGLGDTAMYLCATKLLGQGFETQYFGPGTRLLVL.

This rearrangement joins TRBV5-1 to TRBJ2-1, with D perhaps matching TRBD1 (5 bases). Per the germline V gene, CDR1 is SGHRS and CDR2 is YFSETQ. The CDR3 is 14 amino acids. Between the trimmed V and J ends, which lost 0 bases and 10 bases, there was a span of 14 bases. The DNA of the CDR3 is TGCGCCAGCAGCTTGGCCTGGATTAAGGGGGAGCAGTTCTTC. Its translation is CASSLAWIKGEQFF.

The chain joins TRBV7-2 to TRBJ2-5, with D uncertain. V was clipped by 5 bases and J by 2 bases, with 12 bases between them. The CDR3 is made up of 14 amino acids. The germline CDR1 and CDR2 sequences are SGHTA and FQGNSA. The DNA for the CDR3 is TGTGCCAGCAGCATCGTTGCGGCTCAAGAGACCCAGTACTTC. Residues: CASSIVAAQETQYF.

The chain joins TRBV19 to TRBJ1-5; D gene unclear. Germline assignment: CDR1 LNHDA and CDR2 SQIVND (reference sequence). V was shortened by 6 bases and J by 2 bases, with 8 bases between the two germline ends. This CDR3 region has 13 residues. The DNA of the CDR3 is TGTGCCAGTAGAAATCAGGGCAATCAGCCCCAGCATTTT. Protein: CASRNQGNQPQHF.

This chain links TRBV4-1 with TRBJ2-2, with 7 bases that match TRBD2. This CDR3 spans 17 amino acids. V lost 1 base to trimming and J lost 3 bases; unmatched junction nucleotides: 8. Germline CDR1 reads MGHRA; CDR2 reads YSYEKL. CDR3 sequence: CASSQGSGVVYTGELFF. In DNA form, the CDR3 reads TGCGCCAGCAGCCAAGGGAGCGGGGTTGTTTACACCGGGGAGCTGTTTTTT.

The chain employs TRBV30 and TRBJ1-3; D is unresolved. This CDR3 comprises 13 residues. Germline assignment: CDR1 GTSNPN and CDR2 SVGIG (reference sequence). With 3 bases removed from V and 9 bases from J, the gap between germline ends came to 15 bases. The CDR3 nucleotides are TGTGCCTGGAGCCTCCACGGGTTGGGCACCATATATTTT. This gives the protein CAWSLHGLGTIYF.